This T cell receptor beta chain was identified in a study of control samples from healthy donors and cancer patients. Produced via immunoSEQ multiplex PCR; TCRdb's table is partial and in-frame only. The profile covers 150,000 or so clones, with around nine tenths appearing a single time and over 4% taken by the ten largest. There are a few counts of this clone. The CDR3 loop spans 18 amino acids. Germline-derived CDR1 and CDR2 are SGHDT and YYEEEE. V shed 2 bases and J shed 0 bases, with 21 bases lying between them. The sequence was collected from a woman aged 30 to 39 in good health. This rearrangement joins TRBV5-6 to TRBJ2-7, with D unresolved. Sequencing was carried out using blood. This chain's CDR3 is CASSFVSGRGRSSYEQYF. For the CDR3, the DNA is TGTGCCAGCAGCTTTGTCAGTGGGCGCGGCAGGAGCTCCTACGAGCAGTACTTC.